This passage covers 7 T cell receptor beta chains from one sample sequenced in a study of CD8 T cells in Susac syndrome. The RNA input was roughly 0.45 to 1 ug, and it was reverse transcribed with random hexamers. TCRdb re-derived calls from the immunoSEQ multiplex PCR reads in MiXCR, one entry per CDR3 protein. The table includes approximately 180,000 distinct CDR3 sequences, 90% to 95% detected once. Sequenced input: CD4+ T cells from PBMCs. These receptors were collected from a human donor with multiple sclerosis.

This clonotype was counted only a few times. Written as DNA, the CDR3 is TGTGCCAGCAGTTTACGGGGAGCTTACGAGCAGTACTTC. This gives the protein CASSLRGAYEQYF. This chain uses TRBV28 with TRBJ2-7; TRBD2 might be the D (5 bases). Per the germline V gene, CDR1 is MDHEN and CDR2 is SYDVKM. The CDR3 spans 13 residues. Trimming left V 2 bases short and J 4 bases short, with 9 bases between.

V usage is TRBV11-2 and J usage is TRBJ2-1, with 10 bases matching TRBD2. The CDR3 totals 18 residues. Germline V gene data show CDR1 as SGHAT and CDR2 as FQNNGV. J was trimmed by 0 bases and V by 0 bases; bases with no gene match: 5. The CDR3 DNA follows: TGTGCCAGCAGCTTAGATCGGGCTAGCGGGAGCTCCTACAATGAGCAGTTCTTC. Translating gives CASSLDRASGSSYNEQFF.

The chain links TRBV24-1 to TRBJ1-2; no clear D gene. V was pared by 0 bases and J by 2 bases, with 6 bases between. The CDR3 is 14 residues long. Per the germline V gene, CDR1 is KGHDR and CDR2 is SFDVKD. The CDR3 here is CATSDLGSNYGYTF. The CDR3 region has the DNA TGTGCCACCAGTGATTTGGGCAGCAACTATGGCTACACCTTC.

The chain uses TRBV6-1 and TRBJ2-2; TRBD2 might be the D (6 bases). Between the trimmed V and J ends, which lost 7 bases and 7 bases, there was a span of 16 bases. This CDR3 comprises 14 residues. CDR1 and CDR2 (germline): MNHNS, SASEGT. The CDR3 spells CASIRQSGDGELFF. Written as DNA, the CDR3 is TGTGCCAGCATCAGACAGTCGGGAGACGGGGAGCTGTTTTTT.

This chain uses TRBV6-5 with TRBJ1-3; 7 bases are shared with TRBD1. Germline CDR1 reads MNHEY; CDR2 reads SVGAGI. Trimming removed 0 bases from V and 2 bases from J; junction bases left unmatched: 4. The CDR3 totals 16 residues. CDR3 nucleotides: TGTGCCAGCAGTTACTCGAACAGGGGCCCTGGAAACACCATATATTTT. Amino acid sequence: CASSYSNRGPGNTIYF.

This clonotype was counted once. The rearrangement links TRBV29-1 to TRBJ2-7; D may be TRBD2 (6 bases). The CDR3 has 16 residues. Germline V gene data show CDR1 as SQVTM and CDR2 as ANQGSEA. With 6 bases removed from V and 5 bases from J, the gap between germline ends came to 26 bases. The chain's CDR3 is CSVGETPVGGWDEQYF. CDR3 DNA: TGCAGCGTCGGCGAGACCCCGGTGGGGGGTTGGGACGAGCAGTACTTC.

The rearrangement links TRBV18 to TRBJ2-1; the match to TRBD2 covers 11 bases. V lost 6 bases to trimming and J lost 6 bases; unmatched junction nucleotides: 7. Germline loops: CDR1 KGHSH, CDR2 LQKENI. CDR3 length: 15 residues. The chain's CDR3 is CASSRGTSGPNEQFF. The CDR3 bases are TGTGCCAGCTCTCGGGGGACTAGCGGTCCCAATGAGCAGTTCTTC.